A single sample gave rise to the 29 T cell receptor beta chains below, sequenced in a study of cytomegalovirus exposure and HLA in healthy donors. The PCR made use of 60 Vbeta and 13 Jbeta primers. Generated by immunoSEQ multiplex PCR, the TCRdb table keeps only in-frame clones and is missing some. This sample has 150,000 to 200,000 clones, with approximately 72% found just once. Sample: PBMCs. The source is a man in his forties in good health and CMV-seropositive.

The rearrangement uses TRBV6-1 and TRBJ1-2; 7 positions match TRBD1. V shed 4 bases, J shed 4 bases, and the junction held 9 bases outside the gene matches. This CDR3 comprises 15 residues. CDR1 is MNHNS and CDR2 is SASEGT in the germline V gene. This CDR3 is CASSGGDSRAYGYTF. The CDR3 region has the DNA TGTGCCAGCAGTGGGGGGGACAGCCGGGCCTATGGCTACACCTTC.

This clone was recorded once. The V call is TRBV10-3, the J call TRBJ1-1; 8 positions agree with TRBD1. The V gene's germline CDR1 is ENHRY and CDR2 SYGVKD. V dropped 7 bases and J dropped 0; count of bases not matched to a gene: 13. This CDR3 comprises 17 residues. DNA of the CDR3: TGTGCCATCACCCGACAGGGGACTGAAGGCATGAACACTGAAGCTTTCTTT. Its translation: CAITRQGTEGMNTEAFF.

This chain uses TRBV5-6 with TRBJ1-1; the D is unclear. CDR1 SGHDT and CDR2 YYEEEE come from the germline V gene. V lost 4 bases and J 7 bases, leaving 14 bases between the germline ends. This CDR3 has 13 amino acids. In DNA, the CDR3 is TGTGCCAGCAGCGCGGCTAGCCGCCGTGAAGCTTTCTTT. As protein: CASSAASRREAFF.

In this sample, this clone turned up once. V and J are TRBV12-5 and TRBJ1-2; tentative D call: TRBD1 (5 bases). Deletions cut 6 bases from V and 4 bases from J, with 21 bases between. In germline, CDR1 is LGHNT, CDR2 FRNRAP. The CDR3 loop spans 16 amino acids. CDR3 sequence: CASGPGWGDRAYGYTF. Written as DNA, the CDR3 is TGTGCTAGTGGCCCCGGGTGGGGGGACCGGGCCTATGGCTACACCTTC.

Of note for this clone: At one end the junction does not follow the germline gene, possibly because of a read error. This chain connects TRBV7-7 to TRBJ2-2; perhaps TRBD1 as D (5 bases). CDR1 SSHAT and CDR2 FNYEAQ come from the germline V gene (reference sequence). The CDR3 extends over 12 amino acids. The CDR3 coding sequence is TGTGCTAGCAGCTTATCAGGGGGGGAGCTGTTTTTT. It yields the protein CASSLSGGELFF.

The chain links TRBV7-3 to TRBJ2-2, with 9 bases aligning to TRBD1. Germline trimming cut 5 bases from V and 5 bases from J; bases unmatched to any gene: 3. The CDR3 totals 14 residues. Germline V gives CDR1 SGHTA, CDR2 FQGTGA. CDR3 amino acids: CASSVGQGTGELFF. In DNA form, the CDR3 reads TGTGCCAGCAGCGTCGGACAGGGGACCGGGGAGCTGTTTTTT.

DNA of the CDR3: TGTGCCAGCAGCTCCCGCCCCCCCGGGTTTCATAATTCACCCCTCCACTTT. Translating gives CASSSRPPGFHNSPLHF. The rearrangement uses TRBV21-1 and TRBJ1-6. TRBV21-1 is a listed pseudogene. The CDR3 contains 17 residues.

This clone has a handful of counts. J is TRBJ2-2 and V is TRBV5-4, with D tentatively TRBD1 (5 bases). Trimming took off 1 base at V and 0 bases at J, with 10 bases between the two ends. Germline CDR1 reads SGHNT; CDR2 reads YYREEE (reference sequence). This CDR3 is 16 amino acids long. The CDR3 protein is CASSLKTAPNTGELFF. The CDR3 nucleotides read TGTGCCAGCAGCTTGAAGACAGCCCCGAACACCGGGGAGCTGTTTTTT. The full variable domain, rest sourced from reference TRBV5-4 and TRBJ2-2, is ETGVTQSPTHLIKTRGQQVTLRCSSQSGHNTVSWYQQALGQGPQFIFQYYREEENGRGNFPPRFSGLQFPNYSSELNVNALELDDSALYLCASSLKTAPNTGELFFGEGSRLTVL.

The chain links TRBV9 to TRBJ2-1; 12 nucleotides line up with TRBD2. The junction had 3 bases not matched to a gene; V was cut back by 0 bases and J by 5 bases. This CDR3 has 16 residues. The germline CDR1 and CDR2 sequences are SGDLS and YYNGEE. The CDR3 nucleotides are TGTGCCAGCAGCGTAGGGGGACTAGCGGGCCACAATGAGCAGTTCTTC. Its protein is CASSVGGLAGHNEQFF.

The CDR3 coding sequence is TGTGCCAGCAGAAGGACAGGGGCTGGGGCCAACGTCCTGACTTTC. The encoded protein is CASRRTGAGANVLTF. J is TRBJ2-6 and V is TRBV5-8; 9 positions agree with TRBD1. The germline V gene encodes CDR1 SGHTS and CDR2 YDEGEE. This CDR3 has 15 amino acids. The J segment lost 2 bases and the V segment lost 5 bases, leaving 2 bases of the junction unmatched.

The chain carries TRBV9 and TRBJ1-1, with a possible D match to TRBD1 (5 bases). The V gene's germline CDR1 is SGDLS and CDR2 YYNGEE. The CDR3 is 14 amino acids. The V and J ends lost 1 base and 8 bases respectively, with 15 bases between them. DNA for the CDR3: TGTGCCAGCAGCGTACTAAGGAGAGGACAAGAAGCTTTCTTT. Protein product: CASSVLRRGQEAFF.

In this sample, this clone turned up a few times. The rearrangement links TRBV5-6 to TRBJ1-2; D possibly corresponds to TRBD1 (6 bases). The V gene lost 4 bases and the J gene lost 8 bases, with 15 bases spanning the gap. The germline gives CDR1 SGHDT, CDR2 YYEEEE. The CDR3 loop spans 13 amino acids. The CDR3 nucleotides are TGTGCCAGCAGCCTCCCGGGACACGGAGGCTACACCTTC. It codes for CASSLPGHGGYTF.

The rearrangement joins TRBV7-9 to TRBJ2-3; the D is unclear. Trimming removed 3 bases at V and 4 bases at J, with 5 bases between. The germline CDR1 and CDR2 sequences are SEHNR and FQNEAQ (reference sequence). The CDR3 has 12 residues. For the CDR3, the DNA is TGTGCCAGCAGCTTCTTAGCAGATACGCAGTATTTT. Translated, it gives CASSFLADTQYF.

This clone occurred a few times. The rearrangement joins TRBV5-8 to TRBJ1-4, with 9 bases identical to TRBD1. V was clipped by 4 bases and J by 7 bases; unmatched bases: 8. This CDR3 has 15 residues. Germline CDR1 SGHTS, CDR2 YDEGEE. In DNA form, the CDR3 reads TGTGCCAGCAGCACCGCCGGGACAGGGTTTGAAAAACTGTTTTTT. Its translation: CASSTAGTGFEKLFF. Full variable domain (rest looked up from reference TRBV5-8 and TRBJ1-4): EAGVTQSPTHLIKTRGQQATLRCSPISGHTSVYWYQQALGLGLQFLLWYDEGEERNRGNFPPRFSGRQFPNYSSELNVNALELEDSALYLCASSTAGTGFEKLFFGSGTQLSVL.

This chain links TRBV11-1 with TRBJ2-5, with a possible D match to TRBD1 (6 bases). V dropped 5 bases and J dropped 4 bases, with 17 bases sitting between them. Germline V gene data show CDR1 as SGHAT and CDR2 as FQDESV (reference sequence). CDR3 size: 15 residues. CDR3 sequence: CASSPRPRGRETQYF. The CDR3 DNA reads as TGTGCCAGCAGCCCCAGACCTAGGGGGAGAGAGACCCAGTACTTC.

The V call is TRBV18, the J call TRBJ1-1; TRBD1 is a possible D gene (5 bases). Trimming took off 5 bases at V and 1 base at J, with 8 bases between the two ends. The germline CDR1 and CDR2 sequences are KGHSH and LQKENI. The CDR3 runs to 13 residues. The CDR3 protein is CASSRGSNTEAFF. The CDR3 coding sequence is TGTGCCAGCTCAAGGGGATCGAACACTGAAGCTTTCTTT.

This chain joins TRBV6-1 and TRBJ2-5; 10 bases align to TRBD2. The trim removed 1 base at V and 4 bases at J, leaving 6 bases unmatched. CDR1 MNHNS and CDR2 SASEGT come from the germline V gene. The CDR3 totals 16 residues. The CDR3 DNA reads TGTGCCAGCAGTGAAGTGGAGCGGGGGGGCAGAGAGACCCAGTACTTC. This translates into CASSEVERGGRETQYF.

J is TRBJ2-7 and V is TRBV7-8, with a possible D match to TRBD2 (5 bases). V was trimmed by 2 bases and J by 5 bases, leaving 10 bases between them. CDR1 SGHVS and CDR2 FQNEAQ come from the germline V gene. The CDR3 contains 13 residues. For the CDR3, the DNA is TGTGCCAGCAGCTTACCCGGACTGAACGAGCAGTACTTC. Residues: CASSLPGLNEQYF.

V usage is TRBV19 and J usage is TRBJ1-5; TRBD1 aligns across 10 bases. The CDR3 has 16 residues. CDR1 is LNHDA, CDR2 SQIVND, per germline (reference sequence). V lost 6 bases to trimming and J lost 4 bases; unmatched junction nucleotides: 9. Here the CDR3 reads CASRRPDRGQNQPQHF. CDR3 sequence (DNA): TGTGCCAGTAGGAGACCCGACAGGGGGCAAAATCAGCCCCAGCATTTT.

This clone was detected only a few times. The rearrangement links TRBV2 to TRBJ1-5, with D possibly matching TRBD1 (6 bases). The CDR3 has 17 amino acids. Trimming shortened V by 4 bases and J by 5 bases, and 21 bases separated the two germline ends. In germline, CDR1 is SNHLY, CDR2 FYNNEI. The CDR3 nucleotides read TGTGCCAGCAGTGGTGCGACAGGAGGCGGTAGTCATCAGCCCCAGCATTTT. This codes for CASSGATGGGSHQPQHF.

J is TRBJ1-6 and V is TRBV4-3; D is perhaps TRBD1 (6 bases). The CDR3 has 15 residues. Germline V gene data show CDR1 as LGHNA and CDR2 as YSLEER. Trimming removed 0 bases at V and 5 bases at J, with 8 bases between. CDR3 protein: CASSQDTGNNSPLHF. DNA of the CDR3: TGCGCCAGCAGCCAAGATACAGGGAATAATTCACCCCTCCACTTT.

This clone was found a few times. The chain employs TRBV5-5 and TRBJ1-2; D is unresolved. This CDR3 spans 13 amino acids. From germline, CDR1 is SGHKS and CDR2 YYEKEE (reference sequence). Trimming cost V 0 bases and J 2 bases, with 5 bases left between them. CDR3 amino acids: CASSLGQNYGYTF. The CDR3 nucleotides are TGTGCCAGCAGCTTGGGTCAGAACTATGGCTACACCTTC.

This chain links TRBV7-9 with TRBJ1-2; D uncertain. Per germline, CDR1 SEHNR and CDR2 FQNEAQ (reference sequence). This CDR3 is built from 12 residues. V was cut by 4 bases and J by 12 bases, with 15 bases left in between. The chain's CDR3 is CASSSEGGENTF. The CDR3 nucleotides read TGTGCCAGCAGCTCCGAAGGCGGGGAGAACACCTTC.

This clone turned up a few times. This rearrangement joins TRBV5-4 to TRBJ2-7; D call uncertain. Germline CDR1 and CDR2: SGHNT and YYREEE (reference sequence). The CDR3 has 14 residues. Trimming removed 2 bases at V and 2 bases at J, with 11 bases between. CDR3 loop: CASSFRLTAYEQYF. Written as DNA, the CDR3 is TGTGCCAGCAGCTTTAGACTGACCGCCTACGAGCAGTACTTC.

This clone occurred once. The V and J genes are TRBV5-1 and TRBJ2-3, with D uncertain. The CDR3 has 13 residues. Germline V gene sequence: CDR1 SGHRS, CDR2 YFSETQ. Between the trimmed V and J ends, which lost 2 bases and 3 bases, there was a span of 7 bases. The CDR3 here is CASSFGSTDTQYF. CDR3 in DNA: TGCGCCAGCAGCTTTGGCTCAACAGATACGCAGTATTTT. The full variable domain, with the rest looked up from reference TRBV5-1 and TRBJ2-3, is KAGVTQTPRYLIKTRGQQVTLSCSPISGHRSVSWYQQTPGQGLQFLFEYFSETQRNKGNFPGRFSGRQFSNSRSEMNVSTLELGDSALYLCASSFGSTDTQYFGPGTRLTVL.

This clone has only a few counts. The rearrangement links TRBV2 to TRBJ2-7, with 9 bases that match TRBD1. CDR1 is SNHLY and CDR2 is FYNNEI in the germline V gene. This CDR3 is built from 14 residues. Unmatched junction bases numbered 8, after V lost 5 bases and J lost 6 bases. The CDR3 region is CASSPGNRGLEQYF. CDR3 sequence (DNA): TGTGCCAGCAGTCCCGGCAACAGGGGGCTCGAGCAGTACTTC.

This clone has a handful of counts. This chain joins TRBV19 and TRBJ2-6, with 9 bases matching TRBD1. V lost 11 bases, J lost 1 base, and 9 bases stayed unmatched. CDR1 and CDR2 from the germline V gene are LNHDA and SQIVND (reference sequence). The CDR3 sequence is 16 residues long. The CDR3, as DNA: TGTGCCTCGACCGGGACAGGGACGTCTGGGGCCAACGTCCTGACTTTC. Protein sequence: CASTGTGTSGANVLTF.

The chain employs TRBV25-1 and TRBJ2-2, with 7 bases that match TRBD1. This CDR3 is built from 18 residues. Trimming removed 1 base from V and 3 bases from J; junction bases left unmatched: 11. Germline CDR1 is MGHDK and CDR2 is SYGVNS. This chain's CDR3 is CASSESSPGTEYTGELFF. CDR3 sequence (DNA): TGTGCCAGCAGTGAATCCTCCCCCGGGACAGAGTACACCGGGGAGCTGTTTTTT.

J is TRBJ1-2 and V is TRBV5-4; 10 bases fit TRBD1. Trimming took 4 bases from V and 6 from J; bases not matched to a gene: 3. The CDR3 runs to 13 residues. Germline V lookup: CDR1 SGHNT, CDR2 YYREEE (reference sequence). This CDR3 is CASSRQGADGYTF. The CDR3 nucleotides read TGTGCCAGCAGCCGACAGGGGGCGGATGGCTACACCTTC.